One and the same sample provided the 10 T cell receptor beta chains below, sequenced in a study of blood T cell repertoires in COVID-19. Using immunoSEQ multiplex PCR, the repertoire was profiled, and TCRdb retains in-frame clones only, with some absent. This repertoire shows more than 150,000 clones, just under 90% found once; its top ten account for about an eighth. Sequenced material: peripheral blood. All receptors come from a woman in her 70s with COVID-19, enrolled during active disease.

This chain links TRBV27 with TRBJ1-5; D is uncertain. CDR1 is MNHEY and CDR2 is SMNVEV in the germline V gene (reference sequence). Trimming left V 5 bases short and J 5 bases short, with 10 bases between. The CDR3 extends over 13 amino acids. The CDR3 loop reads CASSPAGYQPQHF. The CDR3 DNA reads TGTGCCAGCAGTCCGGCAGGATATCAGCCCCAGCATTTT.

The rearrangement joins TRBV28 to TRBJ2-5; 8 nucleotides match TRBD2. The V and J ends lost 3 bases and 1 base, in that order; junction bases with no gene match: 10. The CDR3 consists of 17 residues. Germline V CDR1 and CDR2: MDHEN, SYDVKM. CDR3 in amino acids: CASSFPGGSGSQETQYF. The CDR3 region has the DNA TGTGCCAGCAGTTTCCCCGGGGGAAGCGGGAGCCAAGAGACCCAGTACTTC.

This clone was detected once. This chain uses TRBV24-1 with TRBJ2-1, with a weak D call TRBD2 (6 bases). Germline assignment: CDR1 KGHDR and CDR2 SFDVKD. This CDR3 comprises 15 residues. V lost 4 bases to trimming and J lost 1 base, with 10 bases between them. The CDR3 region has the DNA TGTGCCACCAGTGAATTGACTAGTTCCTACAATGAGCAGTTCTTC. As protein: CATSELTSSYNEQFF.

The V gene is TRBV24-1, the J gene TRBJ1-4; 9 bases fit TRBD1. Germline V lookup: CDR1 KGHDR, CDR2 SFDVKD. V gave up 4 bases and J gave up 7 bases; unmatched junction bases: 6. The CDR3 has 15 residues. CDR3 sequence: CATSEGQGGGEKLFF. CDR3 bases: TGTGCCACCAGTGAGGGACAGGGCGGAGGTGAAAAACTGTTTTTT.

The chain uses TRBV5-1 and TRBJ1-1; TRBD1 aligns across 8 bases. CDR3 size: 16 residues. The V gene's germline CDR1 is SGHRS and CDR2 YFSETQ. The J segment lost 4 bases and the V segment lost 1 base, leaving 9 bases of the junction unmatched. CDR3 sequence: CASSLHQGASGTEAFF. In nucleotides, the CDR3 is TGCGCCAGCAGCTTGCATCAGGGGGCTTCGGGCACTGAAGCTTTCTTT. Complete variable domain (other parts from reference TRBV5-1 and TRBJ1-1): KAGVTQTPRYLIKTRGQQVTLSCSPISGHRSVSWYQQTPGQGLQFLFEYFSETQRNKGNFPGRFSGRQFSNSRSEMNVSTLELGDSALYLCASSLHQGASGTEAFFGQGTRLTVV.

The chain joins TRBV12-3 or TRBV12-4 to TRBJ2-7; TRBD1 matches at 7 bases. The CDR3 sequence is 12 residues long. J lost 3 bases, V lost 6 bases, and 2 bases had no gene match. The CDR3 DNA reads TGTGCCAGCAGCCGACAGGGCTACGAGCAGTACTTC. Translating it yields CASSRQGYEQYF.

This chain uses TRBV27 with TRBJ1-1; D is possibly TRBD1 (6 bases). The CDR3 consists of 16 residues. Between the trimmed V and J ends, which lost 6 bases and 1 base, there was a span of 18 bases. Looked up from germline, CDR1 is MNHEY and CDR2 is SMNVEV (reference sequence). The CDR3 reads CASSTFWTEPNTEAFF. The CDR3 nucleotides read TGTGCCAGCAGCACTTTTTGGACAGAGCCGAACACTGAAGCTTTCTTT.

The rearrangement uses TRBV5-4 and TRBJ1-6, with D perhaps matching TRBD1 (5 bases). CDR1 is SGHNT, CDR2 YYREEE, per germline (reference sequence). Trimming stripped 2 bases from V and 7 bases from J, with 10 bases between. The CDR3 contains 14 residues. The CDR3 spells CASSFVTANSPLHF. The CDR3 coding sequence is TGTGCCAGCAGCTTTGTGACAGCGAATTCACCCCTCCACTTT.

This chain connects TRBV11-2 to TRBJ2-1, with 8 bases that match TRBD1. V lost 7 bases and J lost 4; bases outside the gene matches: 6. The germline V gene has CDR1 SGHAT and CDR2 FQNNGV. The CDR3 sequence is 14 residues long. CDR3 sequence: CASTKGQAYNEQFF. The CDR3 nucleotides are TGTGCCAGCACCAAGGGACAGGCATACAATGAGCAGTTCTTC.

The chain is built from TRBV7-2 and TRBJ2-5; 11 nucleotides line up with TRBD2. The CDR3 length is 17 residues. The V gene's germline CDR1 is SGHTA and CDR2 FQGNSA. Trimming took 3 bases from V and 4 from J; bases not matched to a gene: 10. CDR3 sequence: CASSFVLAGGRGETQYF. In nucleotides, the CDR3 is TGTGCCAGCAGCTTTGTCCTAGCGGGAGGTAGGGGAGAGACCCAGTACTTC.